This entry concerns a single T cell receptor (beta chain). Everyone who took part was roughly 18 to 89 years old, and they came from 20 to 25 US areas. Germline V CDR1 and CDR2: LGHNA, YSLEER. Germline trimming cut 6 bases from V and 2 bases from J; bases unmatched to any gene: 4. This CDR3 region has 14 residues. The data were obtained in a study of blood T cell repertoires in COVID-19. Across the study: The United States, Italy and Spain supplied acute and convalescent COVID-19 samples. T cells, B-cell-depleted T cells, or PBMCs supplied cDNA or gDNA.

Authors' data handling: Reference gene primer amplification gave nucleated cell count estimates. Clones were read by immunoSEQ multiplex PCR, and TCRdb kept only the in-frame ones, dropping some. The V and J calls and the clone size are those of that table, but D and trimming were determined from the DNA. Of some 250,000 clones listed, 91% were seen once; the top ten hold 1.2%. The receptor was isolated from a human donor in a cohort exposed to, infected with or recovered from COVID-19 (not recorded which). The donor label of this sample is uncertain. The V and J genes are TRBV4-3 and TRBJ1-2; 9 bases agree with TRBD1. Material for sequencing was PBMCs or T cells enriched from blood (not recorded which). The CDR3 DNA sequence: TGCGCCAGCAGTACAGGACAGGGGAACTATGGCTACACCTTC. Translated: CASSTGQGNYGYTF.